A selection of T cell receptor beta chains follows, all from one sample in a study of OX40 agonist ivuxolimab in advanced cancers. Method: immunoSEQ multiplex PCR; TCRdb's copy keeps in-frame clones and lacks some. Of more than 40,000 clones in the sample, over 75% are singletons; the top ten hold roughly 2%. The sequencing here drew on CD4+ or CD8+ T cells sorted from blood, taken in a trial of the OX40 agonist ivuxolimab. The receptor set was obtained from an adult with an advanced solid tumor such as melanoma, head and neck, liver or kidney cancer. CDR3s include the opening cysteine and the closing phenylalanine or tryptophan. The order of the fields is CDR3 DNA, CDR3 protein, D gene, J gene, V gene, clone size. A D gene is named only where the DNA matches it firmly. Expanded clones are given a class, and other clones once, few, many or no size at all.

CDR3 DNA: TGCGCCAGCAGTGGGGGACTAGCGGGAGGGCCCTACGAGCAGTACTTC
CDR3 protein: CASSGGLAGGPYEQYF
D gene: TRBD2
J gene: TRBJ2-7
V gene: TRBV10-1
clone size: .

CDR3 DNA: TGTGCCAGCAGTTTCTCGACCGTCGGGAACACTGAAGCTTTCTTT
CDR3 protein: CASSFSTVGNTEAFF
D gene: .
J gene: TRBJ1-1
V gene: TRBV27
clone size: once

CDR3 DNA: TGCGCCAGCAGCTTGTTTGGCCCGGGCACTGAAGCTTTCTTT
CDR3 protein: CASSLFGPGTEAFF
D gene: .
J gene: TRBJ1-1
V gene: TRBV5-1
clone size: .

CDR3 DNA: TGTGCCAGCAGTCCTGGAGGACGGGCTGAAGCTTTCTTT
CDR3 protein: CASSPGGRAEAFF
D gene: .
J gene: TRBJ1-1
V gene: TRBV28
clone size: .

CDR3 DNA: TGTGCCAGCAGCCCCCAATTCGGAGGGAATGCAGATACGCAGTATTTT
CDR3 protein: CASSPQFGGNADTQYF
D gene: .
J gene: TRBJ2-3
V gene: TRBV7-8
clone size: .

CDR3 DNA: TGTGCCAGCAGGGGTGGTGAGCCTAGCGGGAGCAAGACCCAGTACTTC
CDR3 protein: CASRGGEPSGSKTQYF
D gene: TRBD2
J gene: TRBJ2-5
V gene: TRBV5-4
clone size: .

CDR3 DNA: TGTGCCAGCAGCTTAGGGACAGACGGCTATGGCTACACCTTC
CDR3 protein: CASSLGTDGYGYTF
D gene: .
J gene: TRBJ1-2
V gene: TRBV11-1
clone size: many

CDR3 DNA: TGTGCCTGGGACAGGTCGGTTGGCACTGAAGCTTTCTTT
CDR3 protein: CAWDRSVGTEAFF
D gene: .
J gene: TRBJ1-1
V gene: TRBV30
clone size: .

CDR3 DNA: TGTGCCAGCAGTTTATGGGGTTCACCCCTCCACTTT
CDR3 protein: CASSLWGSPLHF
D gene: .
J gene: TRBJ1-6
V gene: TRBV27
clone size: .

CDR3 DNA: TGTGCCAGTAGTAATTATGGGGGGAGCACAGATACGCAGTATTTT
CDR3 protein: CASSNYGGSTDTQYF
D gene: .
J gene: TRBJ2-3
V gene: TRBV19
clone size: .

CDR3 DNA: TGTGCCACTATCGACCGCGTTGAAGCTTTCTTT
CDR3 protein: CATIDRVEAFF
D gene: .
J gene: TRBJ1-1
V gene: TRBV19
clone size: .

CDR3 DNA: TGTGCCAGCAGCTCGGGGTCCTACAATGAGCAGTTCTTC
CDR3 protein: CASSSGSYNEQFF
D gene: .
J gene: TRBJ2-1
V gene: TRBV7-3
clone size: .

CDR3 DNA: TGTGCCAGCAGTGAAGGATCGACAGGATACCAGCCCCAGCATTTT
CDR3 protein: CASSEGSTGYQPQHF
D gene: .
J gene: TRBJ1-5
V gene: TRBV2
clone size: .

CDR3 DNA: TGTGCCAGCAGCGCAATTGGGCCAACCTACGAGCAGTACTTC
CDR3 protein: CASSAIGPTYEQYF
D gene: .
J gene: TRBJ2-7
V gene: TRBV7-9
clone size: .

CDR3 DNA: TGTGCCAGCAGCTTAGAGAGACAGGGGTATGGCTACACCTTC
CDR3 protein: CASSLERQGYGYTF
D gene: TRBD1
J gene: TRBJ1-2
V gene: TRBV7-9
clone size: .

CDR3 DNA: TGTGCCAGCAGCGACTCACCGGGACTAGCGGGAAAGCAGTACTTC
CDR3 protein: CASSDSPGLAGKQYF
D gene: TRBD2
J gene: TRBJ2-7
V gene: TRBV4-2
clone size: few

CDR3 DNA: TGTGCCAGCAGCCGCGGGCGGGAAAAACTGTTTTTT
CDR3 protein: CASSRGREKLFF
D gene: .
J gene: TRBJ1-4
V gene: TRBV7-8
clone size: few

CDR3 DNA: TGTGCCAGCGGCCAGGTTCGGGATACGCAGTATTTT
CDR3 protein: CASGQVRDTQYF
D gene: .
J gene: TRBJ2-3
V gene: TRBV28
clone size: once

CDR3 DNA: TGTGCCATCAGCCGGGTTCCGACAGGGGATGAGCAGTTCTTC
CDR3 protein: CAISRVPTGDEQFF
D gene: TRBD1
J gene: TRBJ2-1
V gene: TRBV10-3
clone size: few

CDR3 DNA: TGTGCCAGCAGCTCCCTCGGACTTCTGAATGAAAAACTGTTTTTT
CDR3 protein: CASSSLGLLNEKLFF
D gene: .
J gene: TRBJ1-4
V gene: TRBV7-6
clone size: .

CDR3 DNA: TGTGCTAGTGGTAGGGGGACGAATGAGCAGTTCTTC
CDR3 protein: CASGRGTNEQFF
D gene: .
J gene: TRBJ2-1
V gene: TRBV12-5
clone size: .

CDR3 DNA: TGTGCCAGCAGCGTCACGGGAAGAGAAAAACTGTTTTTT
CDR3 protein: CASSVTGREKLFF
D gene: .
J gene: TRBJ1-4
V gene: TRBV7-8
clone size: .

CDR3 DNA: TGCGCCAGCAGCTTGTTTGGGGAACAAGAGACCCAGTACTTC
CDR3 protein: CASSLFGEQETQYF
D gene: .
J gene: TRBJ2-5
V gene: TRBV5-1
clone size: few

CDR3 DNA: TGTGCCAGCGGCCCGGGAAGTGCAGGAGAGACCCAGTACTTC
CDR3 protein: CASGPGSAGETQYF
D gene: .
J gene: TRBJ2-5
V gene: TRBV7-9
clone size: .

CDR3 DNA: TGTGCCAGCAGCTTAGATCTGGGCTCTTCCGAGCAGTACTTC
CDR3 protein: CASSLDLGSSEQYF
D gene: .
J gene: TRBJ2-7
V gene: TRBV11-3
clone size: .

CDR3 DNA: TGCAGCGTTGTGAACTCTGGGGCCAACGTCCTGACTTTC
CDR3 protein: CSVVNSGANVLTF
D gene: .
J gene: TRBJ2-6
V gene: TRBV29-1
clone size: .

CDR3 DNA: TGTGCCAGCAGTTTACCTGGACAGGGGAATGAAAAACTGTTTTTT
CDR3 protein: CASSLPGQGNEKLFF
D gene: TRBD1
J gene: TRBJ1-4
V gene: TRBV28
clone size: .

CDR3 DNA: TGTGCCAGCAGTTACGAGACAGGGGAGCTCAATCAGCCCCAGCATTTT
CDR3 protein: CASSYETGELNQPQHF
D gene: TRBD1
J gene: TRBJ1-5
V gene: TRBV6-6
clone size: .

CDR3 DNA: TGTGCCAGCAGCTTAGAGGGTGGCTACACCTTC
CDR3 protein: CASSLEGGYTF
D gene: .
J gene: TRBJ1-2
V gene: TRBV7-8
clone size: once

CDR3 DNA: TGTGCCAGCAGCTCGGGACCGCGGAATACCCAGTACTTC
CDR3 protein: CASSSGPRNTQYF
D gene: .
J gene: TRBJ2-5
V gene: TRBV7-9
clone size: .

CDR3 DNA: TGTGCCAGCTCACCCCAACAGGGGAGGAACACCGGGGAGCTGTTTTTT
CDR3 protein: CASSPQQGRNTGELFF
D gene: TRBD1
J gene: TRBJ2-2
V gene: TRBV18
clone size: .

CDR3 DNA: TGTGCCAGCAGTTTATATGTGAACTCCTACGAGCAGTACTTC
CDR3 protein: CASSLYVNSYEQYF
D gene: .
J gene: TRBJ2-7
V gene: TRBV27
clone size: .

CDR3 DNA: TGTGCCAGCAGATCACTAGCGGGAGGGCCGTATGAGCAGTTCTTC
CDR3 protein: CASRSLAGGPYEQFF
D gene: TRBD2
J gene: TRBJ2-1
V gene: TRBV2
clone size: .

CDR3 DNA: TGTGCCAGCAGGCCCGCGGGTAGCGGACCCTCCTACGAGCAGTACTTC
CDR3 protein: CASRPAGSGPSYEQYF
D gene: .
J gene: TRBJ2-7
V gene: TRBV28
clone size: .

CDR3 DNA: TGCGCCAGCAGCTGGGGAGCGGAGAGCTCCTACAATGAGCAGTTCTTC
CDR3 protein: CASSWGAESSYNEQFF
D gene: .
J gene: TRBJ2-1
V gene: TRBV5-1
clone size: .

CDR3 DNA: TGTGCCAGCAGTTCTCTGCAGGGGGGTTCTGGAAACACCATATATTTT
CDR3 protein: CASSSLQGGSGNTIYF
D gene: TRBD1
J gene: TRBJ1-3
V gene: TRBV6-6
clone size: .

CDR3 DNA: TGCGCCAGCAGCCACCCGGGACAGACGAATGAAAAACTGTTTTTT
CDR3 protein: CASSHPGQTNEKLFF
D gene: TRBD1
J gene: TRBJ1-4
V gene: TRBV4-1
clone size: .

CDR3 DNA: TGTGCCAGCAGCTCTCGACGGGCCTCGAGGCAGCCCCAGCATTTT
CDR3 protein: CASSSRRASRQPQHF
D gene: .
J gene: TRBJ1-5
V gene: TRBV5-6
clone size: .

CDR3 DNA: TGCGCCAGCAGCTTAACGGGAGGGAATTTTGGCACAGATACGCAGTATTTT
CDR3 protein: CASSLTGGNFGTDTQYF
D gene: TRBD2
J gene: TRBJ2-3
V gene: TRBV5-1
clone size: few

CDR3 DNA: TGTGCCAGCAGCCAGGGGACAGGGCGGACCACTGAAGCTTTCTTT
CDR3 protein: CASSQGTGRTTEAFF
D gene: TRBD1
J gene: TRBJ1-1
V gene: TRBV6-5
clone size: .

CDR3 DNA: TGTGCCGGCAAGCGGGAGGGCCCCTACGAGCAGTACTTC
CDR3 protein: CAGKREGPYEQYF
D gene: TRBD2
J gene: TRBJ2-7
V gene: TRBV6-5
clone size: .

CDR3 DNA: TGTGCCAGCAGAAAAACCTCAGATGGCTACACCTTC
CDR3 protein: CASRKTSDGYTF
D gene: .
J gene: TRBJ1-2
V gene: TRBV28
clone size: .

CDR3 DNA: TGTGCCAGCAGCAAGGGACTAGCGGGCAATTATTGGGAGACCCAGTACTTC
CDR3 protein: CASSKGLAGNYWETQYF
D gene: TRBD2
J gene: TRBJ2-5
V gene: TRBV11-2
clone size: .

CDR3 DNA: TGTGCCAGCAGGACCGGACAGCTGAACACCGGGGAGCTGTTTTTT
CDR3 protein: CASRTGQLNTGELFF
D gene: .
J gene: TRBJ2-2
V gene: TRBV6-5
clone size: few

CDR3 DNA: TGTGCCAGCAGCGGACAGGGAACAGATGAAGCTTTCTTT
CDR3 protein: CASSGQGTDEAFF
D gene: TRBD1
J gene: TRBJ1-1
V gene: TRBV28
clone size: .

CDR3 DNA: TGTGCCTGGAGTGAAGGCATTCTCTATGGCTACACCTTC
CDR3 protein: CAWSEGILYGYTF
D gene: .
J gene: TRBJ1-2
V gene: TRBV30
clone size: .

CDR3 DNA: TGTGCCATCAGTGACCCAGGGGCAGCCCAGGCTCACTATGGCTACACCTTC
CDR3 protein: CAISDPGAAQAHYGYTF
D gene: .
J gene: TRBJ1-2
V gene: TRBV10-3
clone size: .

CDR3 DNA: TGTGCCAGCAGTTCCCTTTTAGGGGGGGAGAACCAGCCCCAGCATTTT
CDR3 protein: CASSSLLGGENQPQHF
D gene: .
J gene: TRBJ1-5
V gene: TRBV28
clone size: .

CDR3 DNA: TGTGCCAGCAGCTTAATCGGCTCTGGAAACACCATATATTTT
CDR3 protein: CASSLIGSGNTIYF
D gene: .
J gene: TRBJ1-3
V gene: TRBV11-2
clone size: .

CDR3 DNA: TGTGCCACCAGCAGGGAGCGGAGGGGCTACAATGAGCAGTTCTTC
CDR3 protein: CATSRERRGYNEQFF
D gene: .
J gene: TRBJ2-1
V gene: TRBV15
clone size: .

CDR3 DNA: TGCGCCAGCGGCCGGGGGGAGGGTTGGGCCTACAATGAGCAGTTCTTC
CDR3 protein: CASGRGEGWAYNEQFF
D gene: TRBD2
J gene: TRBJ2-1
V gene: TRBV5-1
clone size: .

CDR3 DNA: TGTGCCGCCTACCCGGTTCCTAGCGGGAGGAGAGCAGATACGCAGTATTTT
CDR3 protein: CAAYPVPSGRRADTQYF
D gene: TRBD2
J gene: TRBJ2-3
V gene: TRBV28
clone size: few

CDR3 DNA: TGTGCCAGCAGCTCTCTGACGGGGGTCACTGAAGCTTTCTTT
CDR3 protein: CASSSLTGVTEAFF
D gene: .
J gene: TRBJ1-1
V gene: TRBV6-1
clone size: .

CDR3 DNA: TGTGCCAGCAGTTTAAGGACTAGCGGGAGGACCTACGAGCAGTACTTC
CDR3 protein: CASSLRTSGRTYEQYF
D gene: TRBD2
J gene: TRBJ2-7
V gene: TRBV27
clone size: .

CDR3 DNA: TGTGCCATCAGCCTGAAGGGGAGGGACAATGAGCAGTTCTTC
CDR3 protein: CAISLKGRDNEQFF
D gene: TRBD2
J gene: TRBJ2-1
V gene: TRBV10-3
clone size: .